Sequencing of this T cell receptor (beta chain) was carried out in a study of cytomegalovirus exposure and HLA in healthy donors. The germline CDR1 and CDR2 sequences are LGHNA and YSLEER. CDR3 length: 16 residues. V trimming: 5 bases; J trimming: 2 bases; junction bases outside the gene matches: 9. This clone was picked up one time. Its specificity is not known. Vbeta (60) and Jbeta (13) primers were used in the PCR. Method: immunoSEQ multiplex PCR; TCRdb's copy keeps in-frame clones and lacks some. The sample has 200,000 or so clones; 75% to 85% are singletons. Broader study findings: Later analysis suggested most CMV-associated TCR beta chains were HLA-restricted.

The chain couples TRBV4-3 to TRBJ2-1; 7 nucleotides agree with TRBD1. This receptor was obtained from a woman aged 18-29 years in good health and CMV-seropositive. The sequencing sample was made of PBMCs. CDR3 loop: CASSSRDRPPYNEQFF. In DNA form, the CDR3 reads TGCGCCAGCAGCTCTAGGGACAGACCACCCTACAATGAGCAGTTCTTC.